The 21 T cell receptor beta chains below were found in one sample sequenced in a study of T cell responses to AZD1222 COVID-19 vaccine. TCRdb keeps only in-frame clones here, not all; method: immunoSEQ multiplex PCR. The table for this sample gives about 140,000 clones. Material: peripheral blood. The receptors here all came from an adult in good health.

This sequence joins TRBV5-1 and TRBJ1-1; TRBD1 matches at 7 bases. With 0 bases clipped from V and 4 bases from J, the junction kept 3 bases outside the gene matches. The germline gives CDR1 SGHRS, CDR2 YFSETQ. The CDR3 totals 14 residues. Here the CDR3 DNA reads TGCGCCAGCAGCTTGGACAGGGGCTCCACTGAAGCTTTCTTT. It is translated as CASSLDRGSTEAFF.

The V call is TRBV6-5, the J call TRBJ1-1, with no clear D. Per the germline V gene, CDR1 is MNHEY and CDR2 is SVGAGI. This CDR3 comprises 13 residues. Trimming pared 6 bases from V and 3 bases from J, leaving 11 bases between. As DNA, the CDR3 is TGTGCCAGCAGAATGGGAAAGGACACTGAAGCTTTCTTT. It specifies CASRMGKDTEAFF.

DNA of the CDR3: TGTGCCAGCAGCTTAAGCGGGTTTCGAAACACCATATATTTT. It encodes CASSLSGFRNTIYF. V gene TRBV7-9 combines with J gene TRBJ1-3; D unresolved. CDR1 SEHNR and CDR2 FQNEAQ come from the germline V gene (reference sequence). The CDR3 runs 14 residues. V was clipped by 2 bases and J by 5 bases, with 10 bases between them.

The chain carries TRBV28 and TRBJ1-5; D is unresolved. The CDR3 extends over 16 amino acids. V lost 4 bases and J 2 bases, leaving 15 bases between the germline ends. The V gene's germline CDR1 is MDHEN and CDR2 SYDVKM. This CDR3 is CASSSNPKGGNQPQHF. CDR3 sequence (DNA): TGTGCCAGCAGTTCAAATCCGAAGGGTGGCAATCAGCCCCAGCATTTT. Full variable domain (missing parts from reference TRBV28 and TRBJ1-5): DVKVTQSSRYLVKRTGEKVFLECVQDMDHENMFWYRQDPGLGLRLIYFSYDVKMKEKGDIPEGYSVSREKKERFSLILESASTNQTSMYLCASSSNPKGGNQPQHFGDGTRLSIL.

The J gene is TRBJ1-2, the V gene TRBV28; weak D call: TRBD1 (5 bases). The CDR3 has 11 amino acids. CDR1 and CDR2 (germline): MDHEN, SYDVKM. Between the trimmed V and J ends, which lost 10 bases and 10 bases, there was a span of 16 bases. This CDR3 reads CAIPDPQVYTF. The DNA of the CDR3 is TGTGCCATCCCGGACCCACAGGTCTACACCTTC.

This sequence joins TRBV30 and TRBJ2-1, with 8 bases that match TRBD2. The CDR3 extends over 13 amino acids. The germline V gene has CDR1 GTSNPN and CDR2 SVGIG (reference sequence). The V segment lost 2 bases and the J segment 3 bases; nucleotides outside the gene matches: 0. DNA of the CDR3: TGTGCCTGGAGTAGCGGGGGCTACAATGAGCAGTTCTTC. Protein sequence: CAWSSGGYNEQFF.

The rearrangement joins TRBV28 to TRBJ1-1, with TRBD1 as a possible D gene (6 bases). CDR1 is MDHEN, CDR2 SYDVKM, per germline. The V end was cut by 5 bases, the J end by 3 bases, with 13 bases between. The CDR3 length is 14 residues. The CDR3 sequence is CASSLQQGHTEAFF. In nucleotides, the CDR3 is TGTGCCAGCAGTCTCCAACAGGGACACACTGAAGCTTTCTTT.

The gene calls are TRBV12-5 and TRBJ1-1; D is undetermined. This CDR3 region has 13 residues. The germline gives CDR1 LGHNT, CDR2 FRNRAP. V lost 1 base and J 7 bases, leaving 10 bases between the germline ends. CDR3 sequence (DNA): TGTGCTAGTGGTTTGGGCCTCAGGAATGAAGCTTTCTTT. This codes for CASGLGLRNEAFF. The entire variable domain, with the rest obtained from reference TRBV12-5 and TRBJ1-1, is as follows: DARVTQTPRHKVTEMGQEVTMRCQPILGHNTVFWYRQTMMQGLELLAYFRNRAPLDDSGMPKDRFSAEMPDATLATLKIQPSEPRDSAVYFCASGLGLRNEAFFGQGTRLTVV.

This sequence joins TRBV10-3 and TRBJ1-5; 10 bases agree with TRBD1. J gave up 4 bases and V 9 bases, and 3 bases lay outside the gene matches. The CDR3 extends over 13 amino acids. The V gene's germline CDR1 is ENHRY and CDR2 SYGVKD. CDR3 sequence reads: CAIGTGDNQPQHF. CDR3 coding DNA: TGTGCCATAGGGACAGGGGATAATCAGCCCCAGCATTTT.

This chain links TRBV4-1 with TRBJ1-5, with 8 bases identical to TRBD1. The length of the CDR3 is 16 residues. Trimming at V came to 3 bases and at J to 4 bases, leaving 8 bases not matched to a gene. The germline CDR1 and CDR2 sequences are MGHRA and YSYEKL. CDR3 loop: CASSQVGRGRNQPQHF. CDR3 nucleotides: TGCGCCAGCAGCCAGGTCGGCAGGGGGCGTAATCAGCCCCAGCATTTT.

This chain's CDR3 is CASSQFDRANTGELFF. CDR3 nucleotides: TGTGCCAGCAGCCAGTTCGACAGGGCGAACACCGGGGAGCTGTTTTTT. This rearrangement joins TRBV4-2 to TRBJ2-2; TRBD1 agrees at 7 bases. After removal of 3 bases from V and 0 bases from J, the junction contained 4 bases not matched to a gene. Germline V gene lookup returns CDR1 LGHNA and CDR2 YNFKEQ. This CDR3 spans 16 amino acids.

This chain links TRBV15 with TRBJ1-1, with 7 bases fitting TRBD1. Trimming removed 5 bases from V and 1 base from J; junction bases left unmatched: 7. The V gene's germline CDR1 is LNHNV and CDR2 YYDKDF (reference sequence). The CDR3 is 15 amino acids. The CDR3 coding sequence is TGTGCCACCAGCGGAAGACAGGGACCGAACACTGAAGCTTTCTTT. It is translated as CATSGRQGPNTEAFF.

V gene TRBV24-1 combines with J gene TRBJ2-7; TRBD2 matches 7 bases. The V gene's germline CDR1 is KGHDR and CDR2 SFDVKD. The CDR3 runs 13 residues. The trim removed 1 base at V and 7 bases at J, leaving 3 bases unmatched. The DNA of the CDR3 is TGTGCCACCAGTGATTTCGCGGGAGCGGAGCAGTACTTC. Encoded protein: CATSDFAGAEQYF.

The chain recombines TRBV7-9 with TRBJ1-4, with 7 bases lining up with TRBD1. The junction had 0 bases not matched to a gene; V was cut back by 3 bases and J by 5 bases. Germline assignment: CDR1 SEHNR and CDR2 FQNEAQ (reference sequence). The CDR3 contains 13 residues. For the CDR3, the DNA is TGTGCCAGCAGCTTGACAGGGAATGAAAAACTGTTTTTT. Its translation: CASSLTGNEKLFF.

The genes are TRBV19 and TRBJ1-2, with D perhaps TRBD1 (5 bases). The CDR3 consists of 16 residues. V lost 4 bases to trimming and J lost 5 bases, with 20 bases between them. CDR1 is LNHDA, CDR2 SQIVND, per germline (reference sequence). The chain's CDR3 is CASSTMAGREPYGYTF. The CDR3 coding sequence is TGTGCCAGTAGTACCATGGCGGGCAGGGAGCCGTATGGCTACACCTTC.

The CDR3 loop is CASSQGRGAFF. CDR3 nucleotides: TGTGCCAGCAGCCAGGGGCGAGGGGCTTTCTTT. V and J are TRBV6-5 and TRBJ1-1, with D tentatively TRBD1 (6 bases). The CDR3 length is 11 residues. V was clipped by 6 bases and J by 11 bases, with 13 bases between them. Germline lookup yields CDR1 MNHEY and CDR2 SVGAGI.

This chain connects TRBV13 to TRBJ2-1; 9 positions match TRBD2. CDR1 PRHDT and CDR2 FYEKMQ come from the germline V gene (reference sequence). There are 15 residues in the CDR3. V was pared by 4 bases and J by 4 bases, with 5 bases of the junction left unmatched. In nucleotides, the CDR3 is TGTGCCAGCAGCTATGCGGCGGGGGGGTACAATGAGCAGTTCTTC. This codes for CASSYAAGGYNEQFF.

The gene calls are TRBV5-1 and TRBJ2-2; the match to TRBD1 covers 11 bases. V shed 7 bases and J 4 bases; nucleotides not matched to a gene: 18. The CDR3 is 19 residues long. The germline gives CDR1 SGHRS, CDR2 YFSETQ. CDR3 residues: CASRHTRTGGLVGTGELFF. In DNA, the CDR3 is TGCGCCAGCCGCCACACCCGGACAGGGGGCTTGGTTGGCACCGGGGAGCTGTTTTTT.

The V call is TRBV30, the J call TRBJ1-2, with TRBD1 matching over 10 bases. Per germline, CDR1 GTSNPN and CDR2 SVGIG (reference sequence). There are 15 residues in the CDR3. J was trimmed by 8 bases and V by 2 bases; bases with no gene match: 11. CDR3 loop: CAWSPRQGARGGYTF. The CDR3 DNA follows: TGTGCCTGGAGTCCCAGACAGGGGGCGAGGGGGGGCTACACCTTC.

The chain couples TRBV24-1 to TRBJ2-3; a possible D gene is TRBD2 (5 bases). V lost 4 bases and J lost 10, with 14 bases in between. The CDR3 totals 13 residues. CDR1 KGHDR and CDR2 SFDVKD come from the germline V gene. As DNA, the CDR3 is TGTGCCACCAGTGAGGCCGAGGGAGTGGCGCAGTATTTT. Protein product: CATSEAEGVAQYF.

Turning to this clone: One end of the junction does not line up with germline, which may come from a read error. The rearrangement joins TRBV7-9 to TRBJ2-3; D unclear. The CDR3 runs 15 residues. CDR1 and CDR2 (germline): SEHNR, FQNEAQ (reference sequence). In nucleotides, the CDR3 is TGTGCCAGCAGTCCCATCGGGCAGTCCACAAATACGCAGTATTTT. Translated: CASSPIGQSTNTQYF.